The subject of this entry is one T cell receptor (beta chain). Its antigen is not yet known. Base qualities were left out, and no much larger clone turns up one base away. This sample is part of a study of blood T cell repertoires in COVID-19 (dated by TCRdb to between 2020 and 2021). In the study overall: Collaborator samples came from the United States, Italy and Spain and covered acute and convalescent phases of COVID-19. Where available, HLA class I and class II types were taken from metadata supplied by the sample provider and were not determined by assay-based typing. Deeply sampled blood TCRbeta repertoires from subjects exposed to, actively infected with, or recovered from COVID-19 were included in the dataset. The repertoires were made available in a free public database intended to serve as a resource for research on the immune response to SARS-CoV-2. The material from the prospective study consisted of cDNA or gDNA derived from T cells, B-cell-depleted T cells, or PBMCs. The samples were drawn from the first 160 participants of the ongoing ImmuneRACE study and from 950 to 1,500 subjects provided by 6 global collaborators. Nearly every sample came with metadata listing a de-identified subject ID, COVID-19 status, age in years and sex. Results the study describes overall, beyond this receptor: The amount of clinical and demographic metadata varied by source and participant and was provided uncurated.

Via the germline V gene (reference sequence), CDR1 is LGHDT and CDR2 YNNKEL. The CDR3, cysteine through phenylalanine, is 15 amino acids long. The kept DNA is CDR3 alone, 45 bases in frame from the first base. A distance of 18 bases separates the germline ends of V and J, which lose 6 bases and 4 bases respectively. TCRbeta CDR3 regions were amplified from genomic DNA by means of the immunoSEQ Assay, a bias-controlled multiplex PCR. Under the source paper's analysis protocol: Within the assay, amplification of reference gene primers was used to estimate how many nucleated cells each sample contained. Sequence reads were collapsed and filtered to measure the absolute abundance of every unique TCRbeta CDR3 rearrangement. Productive Simpson clonality was computed per sample as the square root of Simpson's diversity index over productive rearrangements. TCRdb stores this immuneACCESS table with in-frame sequences only. Part of the clones is absent; in the studies checked, under half of the shortfall reflects unresolved V genes, and no reason is known for the rest. D and trimming were read from the DNA, whereas the V and J calls and clone size are those reported in that table. The sample table records a few hundred thousand clones; around 89% of these occur just once. Under 7.5% of the sample is in the top ten clones.

Another Seattle source contributed samples from volunteer blood donors who had recovered from COVID-19. Whole blood was collected in K2EDTA tubes by collaborating institutions according to the institutions' own protocols. For TCRbeta analysis, collaborator samples were shipped as frozen whole blood, as isolated PBMCs, or as DNA extracted from either sample type. Material: peripheral blood. The rearrangement combines TRBV3-1 (or the pseudogene TRBV3-2) with TRBJ1-2; a weak D assignment points to TRBD1 (6 bases agree). The TCR sequence derives from a man younger than 35 who had recovered from COVID-19. The nucleotide sequence is TGTGCCAGCAGTCGATACCGGGACACCGGCTATGGCTACACCTTC. Translated, this is CASSRYRDTGYGYTF.